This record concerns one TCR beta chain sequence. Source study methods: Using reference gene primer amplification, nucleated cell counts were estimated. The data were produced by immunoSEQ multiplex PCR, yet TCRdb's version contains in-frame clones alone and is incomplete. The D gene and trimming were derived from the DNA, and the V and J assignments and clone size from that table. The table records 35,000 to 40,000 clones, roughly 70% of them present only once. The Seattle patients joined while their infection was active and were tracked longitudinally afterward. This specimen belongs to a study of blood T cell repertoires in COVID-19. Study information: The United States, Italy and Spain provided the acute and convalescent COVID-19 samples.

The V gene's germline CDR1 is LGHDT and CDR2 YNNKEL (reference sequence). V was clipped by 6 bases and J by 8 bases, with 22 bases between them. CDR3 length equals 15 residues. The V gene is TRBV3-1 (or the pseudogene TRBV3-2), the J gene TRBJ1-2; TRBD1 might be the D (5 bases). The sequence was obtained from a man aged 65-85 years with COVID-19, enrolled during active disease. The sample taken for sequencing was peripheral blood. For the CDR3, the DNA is TGTGCCAGCAGTCGTGGACACCTCGATGTTTCGGGCTACACCTTC. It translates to CASSRGHLDVSGYTF.